This T cell receptor (beta chain) was identified during a study of CXCR3-negative and CXCR3-positive naive CD8 T cells. Study summary: Sequencing yielded about 135 million TRB reads, roughly 1.5 +/- 0.3 million per library.

In germline, CDR1 is DFQATT, CDR2 SNEGSKA (reference sequence). This CDR3 contains 17 residues. 5' RACE that incorporated UMI labels was used to prepare the TRB cDNA libraries. After re-calling the 5' RACE reads, TCRdb lists one entry per CDR3 protein, DNA absent. The specimen's table records about 86,000 distinct CDR3 sequences. Findings and caveats of the study: Comparably high diversity was seen in both naive subsets, and much lower diversity in memory CD8+ cells. TRB CDR3 hydrophobicity was greater in CXCR3-positive naive cells than in CXCR3-negative naive cells.

As regards this clonotype: No antigen is known for it.

Triplicate sorting captured around 300,000 cells each from every CD8+ T cell subset. Naive CD8+ T cells were CD45RO-CCR7+CD27+CD95-. The chain has TRBV20-1 and TRBJ2-1; TCRdb's D call, TRBD2, is unchecked because there is no DNA. The sequenced sample was naive CXCR3+ CD8+ T cells from blood. Subset in this sample: CD45RO-CCR7+CD27+CD95- naive CD8+ T cells expressing CXCR3 (TNR3+). The source of this sequence is a human donor in good health. Some clones in this sample may be carry-over from other donors' samples. The CDR3 sequence is CSAIGTSGSSSYNEQFF.